These 14 T cell receptor beta chains were sequenced from one sample in a study of cytomegalovirus exposure and HLA in healthy donors. The PCR was carried out with 60 Vbeta primers and 13 Jbeta primers. Using immunoSEQ multiplex PCR, the repertoire was profiled, and TCRdb retains in-frame clones only, with some absent. The sample includes more than 110,000 clones, around 73% seen only once; the top ten take over 1%. Sequencing input: PBMCs. The source is a woman aged 40 to 50 in good health and CMV-seronegative.

The chain is built from TRBV5-1 and TRBJ1-1, with D perhaps matching TRBD1 (5 bases). There are 15 residues in the CDR3. CDR1 is SGHRS and CDR2 is YFSETQ in the germline V gene. With 3 bases removed from V and 1 base from J, the gap between germline ends came to 13 bases. CDR3 DNA: TGCGCCAGCAGCTCATTGGGGGGTAGGAACACTGAAGCTTTCTTT. Its translation is CASSSLGGRNTEAFF.

In this sample, this clone turned up once. The CDR3 coding sequence is TGTGCCAGCAGCTTAACTGGTACAGGAGTGAACACTGAAGCTTTCTTT. It specifies CASSLTGTGVNTEAFF. The chain has TRBV7-3 and TRBJ1-1, with D possibly TRBD1 on 5 matching bases. Germline V gene sequence: CDR1 SGHTA, CDR2 FQGTGA. V lost 0 bases, J lost 0 bases, and 11 bases lay in between. The CDR3 is 16 residues long.

This clone was recorded a few times. J is TRBJ1-5 and V is TRBV27; perhaps TRBD1 as D (5 bases). The germline V gene has CDR1 MNHEY and CDR2 SMNVEV (reference sequence). The CDR3 totals 14 residues. The V end was cut by 8 bases, the J end by 0 bases, with 11 bases between. In DNA, the CDR3 is TGTGCCAGCGATAAACAGGTTAGCAATCAGCCCCAGCATTTT. Translated: CASDKQVSNQPQHF.

With respect to this clone: An end of the junction differs from the germline gene, which may be a read error. The V and J genes are TRBV7-7 and TRBJ2-1; 7 bases line up with TRBD2. This CDR3 region has 13 residues. Germline V gene data show CDR1 as SSHAT and CDR2 as FNYEAQ (reference sequence). The CDR3 is CASSPIGRNEQFF. The DNA for the CDR3 is TGTGCTAGCAGCCCCATCGGGAGGAATGAGCAGTTCTTC.

The chain links TRBV7-2 to TRBJ1-1; no clear D. Deletions cut 1 base from V and 0 bases from J, with 15 bases between. This CDR3 has 17 amino acids. From germline, CDR1 is SGHTA and CDR2 FQGNSA. CDR3 nucleotides: TGTGCCAGCAGCTTAGTGGAATTTCGACTGATGAACACTGAAGCTTTCTTT. Translated, it gives CASSLVEFRLMNTEAFF.

The V call is TRBV2, the J call TRBJ1-1; possibly TRBD1 for D (5 bases). CDR3 length: 14 residues. V lost 6 bases to trimming and J lost 8 bases, with 19 bases between them. Germline V gives CDR1 SNHLY, CDR2 FYNNEI. This CDR3 is CASRIFIGRTEAFF. As DNA, the CDR3 is TGTGCCAGCAGAATTTTTATCGGACGGACAGAAGCTTTCTTT.

The V call is TRBV15, the J call TRBJ2-1, with D uncertain. The CDR3 is 12 residues long. V lost 5 bases to trimming and J lost 4 bases, with 6 bases between them. Germline values: CDR1 LNHNV, CDR2 YYDKDF (reference sequence). This CDR3 is CATSQTYNEQFF. The CDR3 bases are TGTGCCACCAGCCAGACATACAATGAGCAGTTCTTC.

This chain's CDR3 is CASSWPEQGMTGTEAFF. CDR3 DNA: TGCGCCAGCAGCTGGCCAGAACAGGGTATGACAGGGACTGAAGCTTTCTTT. The chain links TRBV5-1 to TRBJ1-1; 7 bases line up with TRBD1. CDR1 and CDR2 from the germline V gene are SGHRS and YFSETQ. The CDR3 is made up of 17 amino acids. J was trimmed by 5 bases and V by 3 bases; bases with no gene match: 16.

The chain uses TRBV5-1 and TRBJ1-6, with 7 bases lining up with TRBD1. CDR1 and CDR2 (germline): SGHRS, YFSETQ. The CDR3 covers 15 residues. V lost 3 bases to trimming and J lost 5 bases; unmatched junction nucleotides: 5. The CDR3 sequence is CASSSGQVNNSPLHF. The CDR3, as DNA: TGCGCCAGCAGCTCCGGACAGGTCAATAATTCACCCCTCCACTTT.

This rearrangement joins TRBV9 to TRBJ2-1; D possibly corresponds to TRBD2 (6 bases). The CDR3 is 16 amino acids. Germline CDR1 reads SGDLS; CDR2 reads YYNGEE. The germline V and J ends were trimmed by 5 bases and 2 bases, with 17 bases remaining between them. CDR3 region: CASSQARGPAYNEQFF. In nucleotides, the CDR3 is TGTGCCAGCAGTCAGGCGCGGGGCCCTGCCTACAATGAGCAGTTCTTC. The full variable domain, in which reference TRBV9 and TRBJ2-1 provide the parts outside the CDR3, is DSGVTQTPKHLITATGQRVTLRCSPRSGDLSVYWYQQSLDQGLQFLIQYYNGEERAKGNILERFSAQQFPDLHSELNLSSLELGDSALYFCASSQARGPAYNEQFFGPGTRLTVL.

This chain links TRBV5-6 with TRBJ1-1; perhaps TRBD1 as D (6 bases). From germline, CDR1 is SGHDT and CDR2 YYEEEE. CDR3 size: 13 residues. V shed 4 bases and J shed 7 bases, with 14 bases lying between them. CDR3 nucleotides: TGTGCCAGCAGCGCTGGTAGGGGGGGTGAAGCTTTCTTT. Translation gives CASSAGRGGEAFF.

The CDR3 is CASSQVYGTGSYNEQFF. CDR3 sequence (DNA): TGTGCCAGCAGCCAAGTTTACGGGACAGGGTCCTACAATGAGCAGTTCTTC. This rearrangement joins TRBV4-2 to TRBJ2-1; 9 bases fit TRBD1. The V segment lost 1 base and the J segment 1 base; nucleotides outside the gene matches: 5. CDR3 length equals 17 residues. Germline V lookup: CDR1 LGHNA, CDR2 YNFKEQ.

The genes are TRBV5-1 and TRBJ1-2; TRBD1 might be the D (6 bases). V lost 6 bases, J lost 7 bases, and 13 bases lay in between. This CDR3 region has 12 residues. The V gene's germline CDR1 is SGHRS and CDR2 YFSETQ. The CDR3 nucleotides are TGCGCCAGCAAAGGGGGGGCAGGTGGCTACACCTTC. Its translation is CASKGGAGGYTF.

The genes are TRBV10-2 and TRBJ2-1, with 9 bases lining up with TRBD2. This CDR3 has 15 residues. Trimming took 8 bases from V and 5 from J; bases not matched to a gene: 10. Germline V gene lookup returns CDR1 WSHSY and CDR2 SAAADI. CDR3 in DNA: TGCGCCAGCCTCGAGCGGGGGGCCTCAAACAATGAGCAGTTCTTC. It translates to CASLERGASNNEQFF.